This T cell receptor (beta chain) is from a study of identical twins listed by TCRdb under 2016. General notes on the study: The study deep-sequenced TCR alpha and beta repertoires from monozygotic twins, unrelated adults of various ages and cord blood to test whether fetal clonotypes persist. Replicate twin experiments were performed at different times using different library preparation protocols to rule out contamination.

All donors were healthy Caucasians. To note about this clonotype: What antigen it recognizes has not been identified. Per-base qualities were not stored, and no clone one base away is much larger.

General findings and caveats noted by the study authors: In monozygotic twins, recombination models systematically underestimated out-of-frame TCR alpha sharing, but the models matched the sharing seen between unrelated individuals. Because the same donors could not be followed over many years, the conclusions depended on cross-sectional statistical analysis. Compared with coincidental sharing between unrelated individuals, out-of-frame TCR alpha sequences shared between twins had an excess of sequences with low generation probability. Invariant T cells such as MAIT and iNKT could partly confound zero-insertion analyses, although diverse VJ usage argued against such confounding for most clonotypes. Fewer insertions were carried by abundant cord blood beta clonotypes, a similar but weaker trend appeared in young adult naive repertoires, and no such trend appeared in memory repertoires. The excess sharing between twins in beta out-of-frame sequences was weaker because fewer shared sequences reduced the signal-to-noise ratio.

Library construction relied on 5' RACE. Sequencing took place on an Illumina HiSeq 2000. A universal primer binding site was added through template switching, and the final cDNA carried a unique molecular identifier so that TCR cDNA molecules could be counted accurately. First-strand cDNA for TCR alpha and beta chains was synthesized from specific primers in the conserved constant-segment region. To control for contamination, each cDNA library was double barcoded with a SMART-Mk sample barcode plus Illumina barcodes. TruSeq adapter sequences, together with Illumina sample barcodes, were added in two successive PCR steps. The TCR alpha and beta cDNA libraries were sequenced on the Illumina HiSeq platform using custom primers. Processing in the source paper ran as follows. MiGEC was used to process raw reads and extract unique molecular identifiers, and MiXCR was used to find CDR3 positions. For each individual, recombination models were inferred using an EM algorithm with the repgenHMM and IGoR tools. Shared clonotype analysis was performed with the tcR package in R, normalizing sharing by the product of cloneset sizes. Out-of-frame nonproductive sequences were analyzed to study raw recombination free of thymic and clonal selection effects. TCRdb reprocessing: public reads trimmed at Q25 with fastp, clones called with MiXCR, in-frame beta chains kept. Rows with a matching CDR3 protein are joined into one entry that keeps the most common DNA and genes. The authors' filters were not applied to this entry. Present in this sample are 1.5 million to 2 million distinct CDR3 sequences, less than 35% of which were seen just once. The ten largest make up around 0.3% of the sample.

What was sequenced was cord blood. The clonotype was recovered from a newborn girl in good health.

In nucleotides, the sequence is TGTGCCAGCAGTGCCCCGACGGGGCCGGTCACAGATACGCAGTATTTT. Protein translation: CASSAPTGPVTDTQYF. The receptor chain draws on TRBV6-1 and TRBJ2-3; the D call is possibly TRBD1 or TRBD2, each sharing 5 bases. CDR1 and CDR2, looked up from the germline V gene, are MNHNS and SASEGT. The germline ends are 16 bases apart after V is trimmed by 4 bases and J by 2 bases. Taken from cysteine to phenylalanine, the CDR3 has 16 residues. Of the read, only the CDR3 DNA is kept; its 48 bases are in frame from base 1.